Presented here are 21 T cell receptor beta chains from one specimen sequenced in a study of neurological immune-mediated disorders (dated by TCRdb to 2018 to 2020). The library was produced with 5' RACE. TCRdb records Illumina HiSeq 2500 as the sequencer. TCRdb cleaned the public reads at Q25 with fastp, built clones with MiXCR and kept in-frame beta chains. Rows merge per CDR3 protein into single entries with the most common DNA and genes. Across this sample there are 49,000 or so distinct CDR3 sequences, with 16% seen only once. About 4.7% of the sample is held by the ten biggest clonotypes. The sample comprised PBMCs. The receptor source for this set is a man aged 60 to 69 in good health.

This sequence joins TRBV27 and TRBJ2-3; D not certain. CDR3 length: 12 residues. V was shortened by 6 bases and J by 4 bases, with 8 bases between the two germline ends. CDR1 MNHEY and CDR2 SMNVEV come from the germline V gene (reference sequence). The CDR3 coding sequence is TGTGCCAGCAGACGCAGACCAGATACGCAGTATTTT. Its protein is CASRRRPDTQYF.

This clonotype occurred many times. This chain connects TRBV29-1 to TRBJ1-1; the D gene is possibly TRBD1 (6 bases). Germline V gene lookup returns CDR1 SQVTM and CDR2 ANQGSEA. The CDR3 loop spans 13 amino acids. Between the trimmed V and J ends, which lost 6 bases and 4 bases, there was a span of 15 bases. The CDR3, as DNA: TGCAGCGTGGCACAGGGAGTCAGCACTGAAGCTTTCTTT. Translated, it gives CSVAQGVSTEAFF.

This clonotype was detected many times. The chain combines TRBV28 with TRBJ2-1, with D tentatively TRBD1 or TRBD2 (5 bases each). CDR3 length: 15 residues. Trimming removed 5 bases from V and 6 bases from J, with 17 bases in between. Per the germline V gene, CDR1 is MDHEN and CDR2 is SYDVKM. CDR3 residues: CASSLRDVWGNEQFF. CDR3 in DNA: TGTGCCAGCAGTCTCCGGGACGTCTGGGGCAATGAGCAGTTCTTC.

In its sample, this clonotype was seen many times. This sequence joins TRBV6-2 or TRBV6-3 and TRBJ2-1; maybe TRBD1 (5 bases). In germline, CDR1 is MNHEY, CDR2 SVGEGT. V gave up 5 bases and J gave up 7 bases, with 15 bases separating them. The CDR3 sequence is 14 residues long. In nucleotides, the CDR3 is TGTGCCAGCAGTCTTCAGGGAAGTTTGAATGAGCAGTTCTTC. Protein: CASSLQGSLNEQFF.

This clonotype has a count of ten or more. The CDR3 DNA is TGTGCCAGCAGTCTTCCATCTAGCGGGACGGGCACAGATACGCAGTATTTT. This sequence encodes CASSLPSSGTGTDTQYF. The genes are TRBV28 and TRBJ2-3, with 9 bases identical to TRBD2. There are 17 residues in the CDR3. V trimming: 5 bases; J trimming: 1 base; junction bases outside the gene matches: 10. In germline, CDR1 is MDHEN, CDR2 SYDVKM.

This clonotype was recorded many times. The chain is built from TRBV11-1 and TRBJ2-1; 9 bases align to TRBD1. The CDR3 length is 16 residues. Germline assignment: CDR1 SGHAT and CDR2 FQDESV (reference sequence). V trimming: 3 bases; J trimming: 3 bases; junction bases outside the gene matches: 6. CDR3 amino acids: CASSFPGQGFYNEQFF. The CDR3 DNA follows: TGTGCCAGCAGCTTCCCCGGACAGGGGTTCTACAATGAGCAGTTCTTC.

This clonotype was observed at least ten times. The V call is TRBV10-3, the J call TRBJ1-1; no definite D call. V was cut by 8 bases and J by 4 bases, with 11 bases left in between. Germline V gives CDR1 ENHRY, CDR2 SYGVKD. This CDR3 has 12 amino acids. CDR3 region: CAISASVTEAFF. Here the CDR3 DNA reads TGTGCCATCTCCGCCAGTGTCACTGAAGCTTTCTTT.

This clonotype was seen many times. The rearrangement uses TRBV5-1 and TRBJ2-2, with 9 nucleotides matching TRBD2. The ends lost 7 bases at V and 6 bases at J; junction bases unmatched: 4. Germline V gene sequence: CDR1 SGHRS, CDR2 YFSETQ. This CDR3 has 13 amino acids. The CDR3 spells CASGGLASGELFF. CDR3 bases: TGCGCCAGCGGCGGACTAGCGTCCGGGGAGCTGTTTTTT.

This clonotype was observed many times. The chain uses TRBV20-1 and TRBJ1-3, with unresolved D. V shed 6 bases and J shed 0 bases, with 12 bases lying between them. The CDR3 is 14 amino acids. Germline CDR1 is DFQATT and CDR2 is SNEGSKA (reference sequence). As DNA, the CDR3 is TGCAGTGCAGACCCAGGAAGCTCTGGAAACACCATATATTTT. As protein: CSADPGSSGNTIYF.

This clonotype was picked up a small number of times. J is TRBJ2-3 and V is TRBV7-9; no reliable D call. CDR3 size: 14 residues. V lost 3 bases to trimming and J lost 2 bases, with 9 bases between them. From germline, CDR1 is SEHNR and CDR2 FQNEAQ (reference sequence). CDR3 nucleotides: TGTGCCAGCAGCTTCGACTCCACCACAGATACGCAGTATTTT. Its protein is CASSFDSTTDTQYF.

This clonotype was seen repeatedly, ten times or more. The chain is built from TRBV7-2 and TRBJ2-2; D is uncertain. Germline loops: CDR1 SGHTA, CDR2 FQGNSA. The CDR3 is 13 residues long. Between the trimmed V and J ends, which lost 5 bases and 6 bases, there was a span of 10 bases. DNA for the CDR3: TGTGCCAGCAGCCCGAGGCTAGCCGGGGAGCTGTTTTTT. Protein sequence: CASSPRLAGELFF.

This clonotype was seen many times. V gene TRBV6-5 combines with J gene TRBJ2-1, with 12 bases aligning to TRBD2. Trimming cost V 5 bases and J 6 bases; bases outside gene matches: 5. The CDR3 runs 15 residues. The germline V gene encodes CDR1 MNHEY and CDR2 SVGAGI. The DNA for the CDR3 is TGTGCCAGCAGTGCACTAGCGGGAGGACCCAATGAGCAGTTCTTC. Residues: CASSALAGGPNEQFF.

On this clonotype: Possible read error: a much larger clone is one base away. The rearrangement links TRBV7-2 to TRBJ1-1; D remains unclear. The length of the CDR3 is 14 residues. Per germline, CDR1 SGHTA and CDR2 FQGNSA. V shed 3 bases and J shed 1 base, with 9 bases lying between them. CDR3 coding DNA: TGTGCCAGCAGCTTGGCGGTCAGGAACACTGAAGCTTTCTTT. Its protein product is CASSLAVRNTEAFF.

The table lists this clonotype with many counts. This CDR3 is CASSIRASGPYEQYF. In nucleotides, the CDR3 is TGCGCCAGCAGCATTCGAGCTAGCGGTCCCTACGAGCAGTACTTC. The chain carries TRBV5-1 and TRBJ2-7; 7 positions agree with TRBD2. Germline V gene lookup returns CDR1 SGHRS and CDR2 YFSETQ. The CDR3 extends over 15 amino acids. V dropped 4 bases and J dropped 2; count of bases not matched to a gene: 9.

This clonotype is deemed medium-sized. The V and J genes are TRBV5-1 and TRBJ2-1; 8 positions match TRBD2. This CDR3 region has 15 residues. From germline, CDR1 is SGHRS and CDR2 YFSETQ. The trim removed 4 bases at V and 2 bases at J, leaving 5 bases unmatched. The CDR3 protein is CASSTGTSTYNEQFF. The DNA of the CDR3 is TGCGCCAGCAGCACCGGGACTAGTACCTACAATGAGCAGTTCTTC.

The table lists this clonotype with many counts. This chain links TRBV11-2 with TRBJ2-3, with D possibly matching TRBD1 (5 bases). CDR3 length: 16 residues. Deletions cut 3 bases from V and 0 bases from J, with 13 bases between. Per germline, CDR1 SGHAT and CDR2 FQNNGV. The CDR3 DNA reads as TGTGCCAGCAGCTTTCACGCGACAGCTAGCACAGATACGCAGTATTTT. Encoded protein: CASSFHATASTDTQYF.

Points on this clonotype: With a much larger clone just one base away, this may be a read error. The rearrangement links TRBV3-1 to TRBJ1-5, with 7 positions matching TRBD1. CDR1 is LGHDT, CDR2 YNNKEL, per germline (reference sequence). CDR3 length: 14 amino acids. This CDR3 reads CASSQEGGNLPQHF. The CDR3 nucleotides are TGTGCCAGCAGCCAAGAAGGGGGCAATCTGCCCCAGCATTTT.

This clonotype was picked up many times. The gene calls are TRBV14 and TRBJ1-3; the D is unclear. Germline V gene sequence: CDR1 SGHDN, CDR2 FVKESK. The CDR3 sequence is 16 residues long. The V end was cut by 4 bases, the J end by 0 bases, with 13 bases between. CDR3 loop: CASSRQARSSGNTIYF. Here the CDR3 DNA reads TGTGCCAGCAGCCGTCAGGCCAGGAGCTCTGGAAACACCATATATTTT. The full variable domain, completed using reference TRBV14 and TRBJ1-3, is EAGVTQFPSHSVIEKGQTVTLRCDPISGHDNLYWYRRVMGKEIKFLLHFVKESKQDESGMPNNRFLAERTGGTYSTLKVQPAELEDSGVYFCASSRQARSSGNTIYFGEGSWLTVV.

In this sample, this clonotype turned up many times. The rearrangement uses TRBV5-1 and TRBJ2-1; the match to TRBD1 covers 10 bases. Trimming took 4 bases from V and 4 from J; bases not matched to a gene: 5. This CDR3 is built from 15 residues. Germline V gene lookup returns CDR1 SGHRS and CDR2 YFSETQ. The CDR3 nucleotides are TGCGCCAGCAGCAAGGGACAGGGGATTTACAATGAGCAGTTCTTC. Protein: CASSKGQGIYNEQFF.

This clonotype qualifies as medium-sized. The CDR3, as DNA: TGTGCCAGCAGCGTAGCGGGACTAGCGGGAGAGGAGCAGTTCTTC. This encodes CASSVAGLAGEEQFF. The rearrangement joins TRBV9 to TRBJ2-1; 14 nucleotides agree with TRBD2. Germline V gene sequence: CDR1 SGDLS, CDR2 YYNGEE. The CDR3 spans 15 residues. V dropped 0 bases and J dropped 10; count of bases not matched to a gene: 3.

This clonotype came up many times. The chain is built from TRBV10-3 and TRBJ1-5; tentatively, D is TRBD1 (6 bases). Trimming took 11 bases from V and 4 from J, leaving 15 bases between them. The V gene's germline CDR1 is ENHRY and CDR2 SYGVKD. The CDR3 sequence is 13 residues long. The CDR3 DNA is TGTGCCTCTAGAGGACAGTGGAATCAGCCCCAGCATTTT. Its translation is CASRGQWNQPQHF.